The sequence of this T cell receptor (beta chain) was determined in a study of cytomegalovirus exposure and HLA in healthy donors. Study findings and constraints: Overall, some 160 TCR beta chains were annotated as cytomegalovirus-associated. When a later analysis was performed, an Asian-associated ancestry cluster reportedly had fewer N-insertions than the approximately 600-donor mean.

The CDR3 is made up of 16 amino acids. V shed 6 bases and J 1 base; nucleotides not matched to a gene: 6. CDR1 WSHSY and CDR2 SAAADI come from the germline V gene. The PCR used 60 Vbeta and 13 Jbeta primers. Generated by immunoSEQ multiplex PCR, the TCRdb table keeps only in-frame clones and is missing some. This table has some 90,000 clones, 70% to 80% appearing once. The table lists this clone with a few counts. Antigen specificity is unknown. Input material: PBMCs. The receptor was isolated from a man aged 55 to 70 in good health and CMV-seronegative. The chain recombines TRBV10-2 with TRBJ2-5; 12 bases fit TRBD2. This chain's CDR3 is CASRTSGGLLQETQYF. The CDR3 region has the DNA TGCGCCAGCAGAACTAGCGGGGGGCTCCTCCAAGAGACCCAGTACTTC.